What follows are 25 T cell receptor beta chains derived from one specimen sequenced in a study of blood T cell repertoires in COVID-19 (dated by TCRdb to about 2020). Library preparation used the immunoSEQ multiplex PCR assay. TCRdb took over this immuneACCESS table, retaining in-frame rearrangements with V and J assigned. Such tables are incomplete; in checked studies, under half of the missing clones stem from an unresolved V gene, and the remainder is unexplained. This sample is represented by roughly 120,000 clones; almost 90% of them were singletons. The ten largest clonotypes hold 3.8% of the sample. The sample was peripheral blood. The source is a woman aged 60 to 75 with COVID-19, enrolled during active disease.

This chain uses TRBV20-1 with TRBJ2-7, with D possibly being TRBD1 (6 bases). Germline CDR1 and CDR2: DFQATT and SNEGSKA (reference sequence). The CDR3 runs 12 residues. Trimming removed 3 bases at V and 7 bases at J, with 13 bases between. The CDR3 region is CSASWGLGEQYF. In nucleotides, the CDR3 is TGCAGTGCTAGTTGGGGGCTTGGGGAGCAGTACTTC.

This clone was seen only a few times. The rearrangement joins TRBV2 to TRBJ1-5; TRBD1 is a possible D gene (5 bases). The CDR3 has 17 amino acids. Per the germline V gene, CDR1 is SNHLY and CDR2 is FYNNEI. V was pared by 5 bases and J by 6 bases, with 23 bases between. The CDR3, as DNA: TGTGCCAGCAGTACTCCCTTGGGGGGAGGGAGAGGTCAGCCCCAGCATTTT. The encoded protein is CASSTPLGGGRGQPQHF.

This chain links TRBV6-5 with TRBJ2-3; the D gene is possibly TRBD2 (6 bases). The CDR3 sequence is 14 residues long. Germline CDR1 MNHEY, CDR2 SVGAGI. The V gene lost 4 bases and the J gene lost 1 base, with 9 bases spanning the gap. The DNA of the CDR3 is TGTGCCAGCAGTTTCACGGGGGGCACAGATACGCAGTATTTT. Its translation: CASSFTGGTDTQYF.

This clone has just one count. V gene TRBV5-8 combines with J gene TRBJ1-1, with D maybe TRBD1 (5 bases). The CDR3 covers 15 residues. CDR1 and CDR2 (germline): SGHTS, YDEGEE. V was cut by 3 bases and J by 1 base, with 13 bases left in between. The CDR3 reads CASSWGGVTNTEAFF. The DNA for the CDR3 is TGTGCCAGCAGCTGGGGGGGAGTGACGAACACTGAAGCTTTCTTT. Variable domain in full (rest from reference TRBV5-8 and TRBJ1-1): EAGVTQSPTHLIKTRGQQATLRCSPISGHTSVYWYQQALGLGLQFLLWYDEGEERNRGNFPPRFSGRQFPNYSSELNVNALELEDSALYLCASSWGGVTNTEAFFGQGTRLTVV.

The J gene is TRBJ2-7, the V gene TRBV9; TRBD1 aligns across 7 bases. Germline V CDR1 and CDR2: SGDLS, YYNGEE. The CDR3 is made up of 13 amino acids. Losses at the gene ends were 4 bases for V and 6 bases for J; bases not matched to a gene: 7. The CDR3 region is CASSTRTGGEQYF. The CDR3 DNA follows: TGTGCCAGCAGCACGAGGACAGGTGGCGAGCAGTACTTC.

The rearrangement uses TRBV29-1 and TRBJ2-1; D may be TRBD1 (5 bases). This CDR3 has 15 amino acids. Trimming took 5 bases from V and 4 from J, leaving 18 bases between them. Germline-derived CDR1 and CDR2 are SQVTM and ANQGSEA. The CDR3 sequence is CSVTLQGNVYNEQFF. DNA of the CDR3: TGCAGCGTTACACTGCAGGGAAACGTTTACAATGAGCAGTTCTTC.

V gene TRBV4-2 combines with J gene TRBJ1-6; no reliable D call. V shed 0 bases and J shed 0 bases, with 6 bases lying between them. Germline values: CDR1 LGHNA, CDR2 YNFKEQ. CDR3 length: 16 residues. For the CDR3, the DNA is TGTGCCAGCAGCCAAGAACAGCACTCCTATAATTCACCCCTCCACTTT. Translation: CASSQEQHSYNSPLHF.

The chain employs TRBV4-1 and TRBJ1-1, with D perhaps matching TRBD1 (6 bases). CDR1 and CDR2 from the germline V gene are MGHRA and YSYEKL. There are 15 residues in the CDR3. The V end was cut by 1 base, the J end by 0 bases, with 9 bases between. The CDR3 nucleotides are TGCGCCAGCAGCCAAGGGACAGCTATGAACACTGAAGCTTTCTTT. This sequence encodes CASSQGTAMNTEAFF.

The chain carries TRBV11-2 and TRBJ1-6; D gene unclear. The germline V gene encodes CDR1 SGHAT and CDR2 FQNNGV. CDR3 length: 18 residues. The V and J ends lost 0 bases and 0 bases respectively, with 12 bases between them. The CDR3 protein is CASSLDQPGSSYNSPLHF. Written as DNA, the CDR3 is TGTGCCAGCAGCTTAGATCAGCCGGGTAGCTCCTATAATTCACCCCTCCACTTT.

In this sample, this clone turned up once. The CDR3 sequence: CASRTGGGVRNQPQHF. In DNA form, the CDR3 reads TGTGCCAGCAGAACAGGGGGAGGGGTACGCAATCAGCCCCAGCATTTT. The chain has TRBV2 and TRBJ1-5; TRBD1 aligns across 8 bases. V gave up 6 bases and J gave up 2 bases; unmatched junction bases: 9. The CDR3 runs 16 residues. Germline-derived CDR1 and CDR2 are SNHLY and FYNNEI.

The CDR3 sequence is CASSFDGKGAYEQYF. CDR3 bases: TGTGCCAGCAGCTTCGACGGTAAGGGGGCCTACGAGCAGTACTTC. The chain links TRBV11-2 to TRBJ2-7; possible D gene TRBD1, 6 bases. CDR1 SGHAT and CDR2 FQNNGV come from the germline V gene. The V end was cut by 3 bases, the J end by 2 bases, with 14 bases between. The CDR3 runs 15 residues.

For this clone: The missing conserved phenylalanine or tryptophan at the end of this CDR3 makes a read error likely. It is unclear where the CDR3 begins or ends on the DNA, so no DNA is shown, and the CDR3 is as TCRdb lists it. The chain uses TRBV4-2 and TRBJ1-2. The CDR3 extends over 13 residues, inclusive of both ends. Germline loops: CDR1 LGHNA, CDR2 YNFKEQ. CDR3 loop: CASSQDRRERQAL.

This clone was picked up one time. Here the CDR3 reads CASSQRFSSGGADTQYF. CDR3 sequence (DNA): TGTGCCAGCAGCCAAAGATTTTCTAGCGGGGGTGCAGATACGCAGTATTTT. V gene TRBV3-1 (or the pseudogene TRBV3-2) combines with J gene TRBJ2-3; 10 positions match TRBD2. Germline-derived CDR1 and CDR2 are LGHDT and YNNKEL (reference sequence). The CDR3 length is 17 residues. The junction had 9 bases not matched to a gene; V was cut back by 2 bases and J by 4 bases.

The rearrangement uses TRBV5-4 and TRBJ2-2; 9 bases map to TRBD2. Germline V gives CDR1 SGHNT, CDR2 YYREEE (reference sequence). The J segment lost 3 bases and the V segment lost 4 bases, leaving 4 bases of the junction unmatched. The CDR3 loop spans 15 amino acids. The DNA of the CDR3 is TGTGCCAGCAGCACCGTAGCGGGGGACACCGGGGAGCTGTTTTTT. It encodes CASSTVAGDTGELFF. Full variable domain (outside the CDR3, taken from reference TRBV5-4 and TRBJ2-2): ETGVTQSPTHLIKTRGQQVTLRCSSQSGHNTVSWYQQALGQGPQFIFQYYREEENGRGNFPPRFSGLQFPNYSSELNVNALELDDSALYLCASSTVAGDTGELFFGEGSRLTVL.

V and J are TRBV5-5 and TRBJ2-7, with D maybe TRBD2 (5 bases). From germline, CDR1 is SGHKS and CDR2 YYEKEE (reference sequence). The CDR3 is 14 amino acids. Trimming took 2 bases from V and 4 from J, leaving 13 bases between them. The CDR3 DNA reads as TGTGCCAGCAGCTTACGCGGGCCGACGTACGAGCAGTACTTC. Translated: CASSLRGPTYEQYF. The whole variable domain, filled in from reference TRBV5-5 and TRBJ2-7, reads DAGVTQSPTHLIKTRGQQVTLRCSPISGHKSVSWYQQVLGQGPQFIFQYYEKEERGRGNFPDRFSARQFPNYSSELNVNALLLGDSALYLCASSLRGPTYEQYFGPGTRLTVT.

J is TRBJ1-2 and V is TRBV29-1; D gene uncertain. Trimming pared 3 bases from V and 0 bases from J, leaving 8 bases between. CDR1 is SQVTM and CDR2 is ANQGSEA in the germline V gene. The CDR3 loop spans 13 amino acids. The CDR3: CSVEEQTNYGYTF. The CDR3 nucleotides are TGCAGCGTTGAGGAACAGACTAACTATGGCTACACCTTC. Complete variable domain (other parts from reference TRBV29-1 and TRBJ1-2): SAVISQKPSRDICQRGTSLTIQCQVDSQVTMMFWYRQQPGQSLTLIATANQGSEATYESGFVIDKFPISRPNLTFSTLTVSNMSPEDSSIYLCSVEEQTNYGYTFGSGTRLTVV.

V is TRBV6-2 or TRBV6-3 and J is TRBJ1-2; the D gene is possibly TRBD1 (6 bases). Looked up from germline, CDR1 is MNHEY and CDR2 is SVGEGT. The CDR3 has 13 residues. V lost 4 bases, J lost 5 bases, and 11 bases lay in between. The CDR3 region has the DNA TGTGCCAGCAGTTCACAGGGCGGGTATGGCTACACCTTC. This codes for CASSSQGGYGYTF.

This rearrangement joins TRBV19 to TRBJ1-2; D remains ambiguous. Germline CDR1 reads LNHDA; CDR2 reads SQIVND (reference sequence). Trimming shortened V by 4 bases and J by 2 bases, and 14 bases separated the two germline ends. The CDR3 has 15 amino acids. As DNA, the CDR3 is TGTGCCAGTAGTAGTCCTCGGAGTTCCAACTATGGCTACACCTTC. Translating it yields CASSSPRSSNYGYTF.

This chain uses TRBV3-1 (or the pseudogene TRBV3-2) with TRBJ2-7, with 8 bases fitting TRBD1. V was pared by 1 base and J by 6 bases, with 11 bases of the junction left unmatched. Germline-derived CDR1 and CDR2 are LGHDT and YNNKEL (reference sequence). This CDR3 region has 16 residues. The CDR3 DNA sequence: TGTGCCAGCAGCCAAGTCCATCAAGGACAGGGAGGCGAGCAGTACTTC. This sequence encodes CASSQVHQGQGGEQYF.

In its sample, this clone was seen a few times. This chain joins TRBV23-1 and TRBJ1-6; maybe TRBD1 (5 bases). TRBV23-1 is treated as an ORF (open reading frame) with a function not yet certain. Trimming stripped 0 bases from V and 7 bases from J, with 10 bases between. CDR3 size: 15 residues. The CDR3 protein is CASSQSRGSNSPLHF. CDR3 coding DNA: TGCGCCAGCAGTCAATCCCGGGGGTCCAATTCACCCCTCCACTTT.

The chain links TRBV11-3 to TRBJ1-1; possibly TRBD1 for D (6 bases). CDR1 is SGHNT and CDR2 is YENEEA in the germline V gene. This CDR3 is 15 amino acids long. V was cut by 5 bases and J by 4 bases, with 17 bases left in between. The chain's CDR3 is CASSRTGEGGTEAFF. In DNA, the CDR3 is TGTGCCAGCAGCCGAACCGGCGAAGGGGGCACTGAAGCTTTCTTT.

The chain carries TRBV5-6 and TRBJ2-1; perhaps TRBD1 as D (6 bases). CDR1 and CDR2 from the germline V gene are SGHDT and YYEEEE. Trimming pared 2 bases from V and 7 bases from J, leaving 7 bases between. CDR3 length: 12 residues. CDR3 protein: CASSLGQNEQFF. CDR3 DNA sequence: TGTGCCAGCAGCTTAGGACAGAATGAGCAGTTCTTC.

The chain uses TRBV7-6 and TRBJ1-2; the D is unclear. Per the germline V gene, CDR1 is SGHVS and CDR2 is FNYEAQ. The CDR3 has 21 residues. The V end was cut by 0 bases, the J end by 4 bases, with 30 bases between. CDR3 sequence reads: CASSLAPYSNARRTSFYGYTF. The CDR3 region has the DNA TGTGCCAGCAGCTTAGCCCCCTACTCAAACGCCAGGCGTACGAGCTTCTATGGCTACACCTTC. The complete variable domain, with remaining parts taken from reference TRBV7-6 and TRBJ1-2, reads GAGVSQSPRYKVTKRGQDVALRCDPISGHVSLYWYRQALGQGPEFLTYFNYEAQQDKSGLPNDRFSAERPEGSISTLTIQRTEQRDSAMYRCASSLAPYSNARRTSFYGYTFGSGTRLTVV.

There are a few counts of this clone. This chain connects TRBV27 to TRBJ1-2; TRBD1 is a possible D gene (6 bases). The V gene's germline CDR1 is MNHEY and CDR2 SMNVEV (reference sequence). The CDR3 is made up of 12 amino acids. Deletions cut 6 bases from V and 4 bases from J, with 9 bases between. CDR3 in DNA: TGTGCCAGCAGACAGGGTTCCTATGGCTACACCTTC. Its protein product is CASRQGSYGYTF.

The rearrangement uses TRBV7-2 and TRBJ1-2, with TRBD1 identical over 8 bases. With 5 bases clipped from V and 4 bases from J, the junction kept 6 bases outside the gene matches. Germline V CDR1 and CDR2: SGHTA, FQGNSA. The CDR3 is 14 amino acids. In DNA form, the CDR3 reads TGTGCCAGCAGCCCACTAGGACAGGGCTATGGCTACACCTTC. This codes for CASSPLGQGYGYTF.